The clone carrying this T cell receptor (beta chain) was found a few times. TCRdb processed the RT-PCR reads anew with MiXCR; each CDR3 protein has one entry. The sample holds more than 500,000 distinct CDR3 sequences; approximately 11% are singletons and the top ten take more than 9.5%. The sample originates from a study of response to subunit inactivated influenza vaccine. The CDR3 sequence is 17 residues long. Germline CDR1 SGHVS, CDR2 FNYEAQ. After removal of 2 bases from V and 3 bases from J, the junction contained 10 bases not matched to a gene. These data also formed part of another study, on T cells expressing NK-cell markers. That source adds: Scientists made TCR beta cDNA using 5'RACE template switching with UMIs. The TCR beta repertoires originated in sorted CD3+CD56+NKG2C+, CD3+CD56+NKG2C- and CD3+CD56-NKG2C+ T cells.

The receptor comes from a man aged 50 to 59 who received an inactivated influenza vaccine. The chain couples TRBV7-6 to TRBJ2-3, with TRBD1 identical over 8 bases. The sample was PBMCs from blood, taken on the day of vaccination. The chain's CDR3 is CASSLLGRTGLTDTQYF. The CDR3 DNA sequence: TGTGCCAGCAGCTTATTGGGTCGGACAGGGCTGACAGATACGCAGTATTTT.